Sequencing of this TCR beta chain was carried out in a study of PD-1 blockade in classical Hodgkin lymphoma. The V end was cut by 0 bases, the J end by 7 bases, with 19 bases between. Germline lookup yields CDR1 MGHRA and CDR2 YSYEKL. CDR3 length equals 17 residues. Sequenced by immunoSEQ multiplex PCR; TCRdb stores in-frame clones only, minus some. The data contain tens of thousands of clones, 60% to 70% of them singletons. Study observations and caveats: Newly diagnosed patients reportedly trailed healthy donors in baseline TCR diversity. By C4D1, diversity of CD4+ TCRs had risen significantly, whereas that of CD8+ TCRs had not. Prior therapy or disease activity may underlie the repertoire differences, whose causes remain undefined.

Worth noting for this clone: As yet, its antigen is unknown.

The time point: cycle 4 day 1 (C4D1), after about 6 weeks of nivolumab. Every patient had relapsed following autologous stem cell transplantation, and cohorts differed in brentuximab vedotin exposure. This specimen was peripheral blood mononuclear cells (PBMCs), taken before the fourth cycle of nivolumab. The clonotype was recovered from a human donor with classical Hodgkin lymphoma. The V call is TRBV4-1, the J call TRBJ2-1; weak D call: TRBD1 (5 bases). The CDR3 nucleotides are TGCGCCAGCAGCCAAGATCCCACAGGCTCCCCGAAAAATGAGCAGTTCTTC. As protein: CASSQDPTGSPKNEQFF.